Presented here are 15 T cell receptor beta chains from one specimen sequenced in a study of cytomegalovirus exposure and HLA in healthy donors. Primers: 60 Vbeta forward and 13 Jbeta reverse. Some clones are missing from TCRdb's copy, which holds only in-frame ones; the method was immunoSEQ multiplex PCR. The profile shows some 200,000 clones, around 83% of them singletons. Sequencing was done on a sample of PBMCs. The receptors were gathered from a girl aged 5-17 years in good health and CMV-seronegative.

This chain uses TRBV7-9 with TRBJ2-1, with 8 bases that match TRBD1. The CDR3 extends over 17 amino acids. CDR1 and CDR2 (germline): SEHNR, FQNEAQ (reference sequence). Trimming cost V 4 bases and J 3 bases; bases outside gene matches: 11. The CDR3 region is CASSSTRQGRYYNEQFF. The DNA for the CDR3 is TGTGCCAGCAGCTCCACCCGACAGGGGAGATACTACAATGAGCAGTTCTTC.

The V call is TRBV19, the J call TRBJ2-2, with D possibly matching TRBD2 (6 bases). Germline V gives CDR1 LNHDA, CDR2 SQIVND (reference sequence). V shed 4 bases and J shed 1 base, with 22 bases lying between them. This CDR3 spans 19 amino acids. CDR3 loop: CASSTRIWRQGLNTGELFF. In nucleotides, the CDR3 is TGTGCCAGTAGTACCCGCATTTGGCGTCAGGGACTGAACACCGGGGAGCTGTTTTTT.

The chain is built from TRBV28 and TRBJ2-7, with TRBD1 matching over 9 bases. The V segment lost 3 bases and the J segment 7 bases; nucleotides outside the gene matches: 4. The V gene's germline CDR1 is MDHEN and CDR2 SYDVKM. The CDR3 runs 13 residues. The CDR3: CASSLETGGEQYF. For the CDR3, the DNA is TGTGCCAGCAGTTTGGAGACAGGGGGTGAGCAGTACTTC. The whole variable domain, remainder taken from reference TRBV28 and TRBJ2-7, is DVKVTQSSRYLVKRTGEKVFLECVQDMDHENMFWYRQDPGLGLRLIYFSYDVKMKEKGDIPEGYSVSREKKERFSLILESASTNQTSMYLCASSLETGGEQYFGPGTRLTVT.

V is TRBV20-1 and J is TRBJ2-1; no definite D call. In germline, CDR1 is DFQATT, CDR2 SNEGSKA (reference sequence). V was trimmed by 6 bases and J by 5 bases, leaving 8 bases between them. The CDR3 runs 11 residues. The CDR3 DNA is TGCAGTGCCGCGAGCAACAATGAGCAGTTCTTC. Translating it yields CSAASNNEQFF.

The chain links TRBV7-9 to TRBJ1-1; D gene ambiguous. The CDR3 spans 14 residues. Per germline, CDR1 SEHNR and CDR2 FQNEAQ (reference sequence). V lost 2 bases to trimming and J lost 4 bases, with 11 bases between them. The CDR3 protein is CASSLTLWSTEAFF. In nucleotides, the CDR3 is TGTGCCAGCAGCTTAACCCTCTGGAGCACTGAAGCTTTCTTT.

This rearrangement joins TRBV29-1 to TRBJ2-7; perhaps TRBD1 as D (5 bases). V was clipped by 3 bases and J by 4 bases, with 7 bases between them. The CDR3 sequence is 11 residues long. Germline V gives CDR1 SQVTM, CDR2 ANQGSEA. The CDR3 sequence is CSVDKGYEQYF. The CDR3 nucleotides are TGCAGCGTTGATAAGGGGTACGAGCAGTACTTC.

This chain links TRBV2 with TRBJ1-5; TRBD1 agrees at 7 bases. CDR1 is SNHLY and CDR2 is FYNNEI in the germline V gene. V was pared by 5 bases and J by 7 bases, with 5 bases of the junction left unmatched. CDR3 length: 13 amino acids. The CDR3 protein is CASSTLGGQPQHF. For the CDR3, the DNA is TGTGCCAGCAGTACTTTAGGGGGCCAGCCCCAGCATTTT.

The rearrangement uses TRBV28 and TRBJ1-4; the D gene is possibly TRBD1 (5 bases). The CDR3 loop spans 17 amino acids. Germline loops: CDR1 MDHEN, CDR2 SYDVKM. The V end was cut by 3 bases, the J end by 5 bases, with 19 bases between. The DNA of the CDR3 is TGTGCCAGCAGTTTGGGACTAACCGGGTCCAGGAATGAAAAACTGTTTTTT. This encodes CASSLGLTGSRNEKLFF.

J is TRBJ2-1 and V is TRBV5-4; D uncertain. The CDR3 runs to 14 residues. Germline loops: CDR1 SGHNT, CDR2 YYREEE (reference sequence). V dropped 3 bases and J dropped 8 bases, with 15 bases sitting between them. CDR3 sequence reads: CASSSLVGIHEQFF. The CDR3, as DNA: TGTGCCAGCAGCTCGCTTGTTGGCATCCATGAGCAGTTCTTC.

J is TRBJ1-3 and V is TRBV9; D may be TRBD1 (6 bases). This CDR3 contains 16 residues. Looked up from germline, CDR1 is SGDLS and CDR2 is YYNGEE. V was trimmed by 4 bases and J by 1 base, leaving 15 bases between them. CDR3 in amino acids: CASSTTTGQSGNTIYF. The CDR3 nucleotides are TGTGCCAGCAGCACCACGACAGGCCAATCTGGAAACACCATATATTTT.

J is TRBJ1-2 and V is TRBV7-3, with TRBD1 as a possible D gene (5 bases). V gave up 2 bases and J gave up 0 bases, with 16 bases separating them. Germline V gene data show CDR1 as SGHTA and CDR2 as FQGTGA. The CDR3 runs to 17 residues. The CDR3 spells CASSLGALTVANYGYTF. DNA of the CDR3: TGTGCCAGCAGCTTAGGGGCCCTGACGGTCGCTAACTATGGCTACACCTTC.

The V and J genes are TRBV6-5 and TRBJ2-5; possible D gene TRBD1, 6 bases. This CDR3 has 13 amino acids. V lost 6 bases to trimming and J lost 5 bases, with 13 bases between them. Germline V gene lookup returns CDR1 MNHEY and CDR2 SVGAGI. CDR3 loop: CASRHTGFETQYF. The DNA of the CDR3 is TGTGCCAGCAGGCATACAGGGTTTGAGACCCAGTACTTC.

The rearrangement joins TRBV6-1 to TRBJ1-3; D not certain. V was pared by 7 bases and J by 2 bases, with 6 bases between. Germline CDR1 reads MNHNS; CDR2 reads SASEGT. The CDR3 length is 12 residues. The CDR3 DNA sequence: TGTGCCAGCAATCTCCCTGGAAACACCATATATTTT. It translates to CASNLPGNTIYF.

This chain uses TRBV15 with TRBJ1-2, with 10 bases lining up with TRBD1. V lost 2 bases, J lost 2 bases, and 5 bases stayed unmatched. The CDR3 is 16 residues long. CDR1 and CDR2 from the germline V gene are LNHNV and YYDKDF (reference sequence). For the CDR3, the DNA is TGTGCCACCAGCAGAAGGTCGGGACAGGGGAACTATGGCTACACCTTC. Residues: CATSRRSGQGNYGYTF.

The chain recombines TRBV28 with TRBJ1-5; 7 bases are a match to TRBD1. There are 14 residues in the CDR3. Trimming cost V 6 bases and J 5 bases; bases outside gene matches: 7. The germline CDR1 and CDR2 sequences are MDHEN and SYDVKM. CDR3 nucleotides: TGTGCCAGCAGCCGTCAGGGGGACGATCAGCCCCAGCATTTT. Its protein product is CASSRQGDDQPQHF.